This TCR beta chain was sequenced during a study of control samples from healthy donors and cancer patients. Germline V gene data show CDR1 as SGHRS and CDR2 as YFSETQ. Unmatched junction bases numbered 3, after V lost 3 bases and J lost 0 bases. CDR3 length equals 17 residues. A few counts support this clone. The protocol was immunoSEQ multiplex PCR, while the TCRdb copy is restricted to in-frame clones and leaves out a portion. The sample includes about 95,000 clones, about 87% of them seen just once. This sequence joins TRBV5-1 and TRBJ2-3, with 14 bases lining up with TRBD2. This receptor was obtained from a woman in her seventies in good health. The material sequenced was blood. The CDR3 here is CASSSGLAGGSTDTQYF. The DNA of the CDR3 is TGCGCCAGCAGCTCTGGACTAGCGGGGGGTAGCACAGATACGCAGTATTTT.